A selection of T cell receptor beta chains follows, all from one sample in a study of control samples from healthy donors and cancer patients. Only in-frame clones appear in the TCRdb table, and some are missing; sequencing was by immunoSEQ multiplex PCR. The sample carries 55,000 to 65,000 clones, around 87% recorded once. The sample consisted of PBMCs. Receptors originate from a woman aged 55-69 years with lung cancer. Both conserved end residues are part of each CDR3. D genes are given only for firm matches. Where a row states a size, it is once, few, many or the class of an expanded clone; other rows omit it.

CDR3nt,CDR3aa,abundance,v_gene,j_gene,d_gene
TGTGCCATCAGTGAGTTTGACTACGAGCAGTACTTC,CAISEFDYEQYF,-,TRBV10-3,TRBJ2-7,-
TGTGCCAGCACCCCGAGGACTAGCACAGATACGCAGTATTTT,CASTPRTSTDTQYF,-,TRBV2,TRBJ2-3,-
TGTGCCAGCAGTCCATGGGGACAGTTCGATGGCTACACCTTC,CASSPWGQFDGYTF,-,TRBV6-5,TRBJ1-2,TRBD1
TGCGCCAGTAGCTTGGATTGGCAGCAAGAGACCCAGTACTTC,CASSLDWQQETQYF,-,TRBV5-1,TRBJ2-5,-
TGTGCCACCAGCAAGAACGAACCTGCCAATGGCAATCAGCCCCAGCATTTT,CATSKNEPANGNQPQHF,-,TRBV15,TRBJ1-5,-
TGCAGCGTTGAAACTTCCCCAGGGGCCTACGAGCAGTACTTC,CSVETSPGAYEQYF,-,TRBV29-1,TRBJ2-7,-
TGCGCCAGCAGCTTGGACGCAGATACGCAGTATTTT,CASSLDADTQYF,few,TRBV5-1,TRBJ2-3,-
TGTGCCAGCAGCCTCCCCGGGACAGGGGCCTTCTACGAGCAGTACTTC,CASSLPGTGAFYEQYF,-,TRBV3-1/TRBV3-2,TRBJ2-7,TRBD1
TGCAGTGCTAGTGGGGTGAGGTACAATGAGCAGTTCTTC,CSASGVRYNEQFF,-,TRBV20-1,TRBJ2-1,-
TGCGCCAGCAGCGCGGCGCCAACGCTAACGGCAGGTGAGCAGTACTTC,CASSAAPTLTAGEQYF,once,TRBV5-1,TRBJ2-7,-
TGTGCCAGCAGCTTAGGTCTGGCGAGAATTCGCGGGCAGTACTTC,CASSLGLARIRGQYF,few,TRBV7-9,TRBJ2-7,-
TGTGCCACCAGTAGCAACTGGGGATCGGGCACCGGGGAGCTGTTTTTT,CATSSNWGSGTGELFF,few,TRBV24-1,TRBJ2-2,-
TGTGCCAGCAGCTTAGCCGGCTTTGAGGCAGATACGCAGTATTTT,CASSLAGFEADTQYF,-,TRBV11-3,TRBJ2-3,-
TGCGCCAGCAGCTTTGGAACTAGCGGGGCCAACGAGCAGTACTTC,CASSFGTSGANEQYF,-,TRBV5-1,TRBJ2-7,TRBD2
TGCGCCAGCAGCCTAACCACCTACGAGCAGTACTTC,CASSLTTYEQYF,-,TRBV5-1,TRBJ2-7,-
TGTGCCACTGGGGACATCACAGATACGCAGTATTTT,CATGDITDTQYF,-,TRBV24-1,TRBJ2-3,-
TGTGCCAGCAGCCAAGAGAGGTATACTGAAGCTTTCTTT,CASSQERYTEAFF,-,TRBV3-1/TRBV3-2,TRBJ1-1,-
TGTGCCAGTAGTACCACAGGGGGCATGGGCGAGCAGTACTTC,CASSTTGGMGEQYF,-,TRBV19,TRBJ2-7,TRBD1
TGTGCCAGCAGTCCGGACAGGGGGCAAGCCACCTTC,CASSPDRGQATF,few,TRBV3-1/TRBV3-2,TRBJ1-2,TRBD1
TGTGCCAGCAGTGGAACTAGACAAGAGACCCAGTACTTC,CASSGTRQETQYF,-,TRBV2,TRBJ2-5,-
TGTGCCAGCAGCCAAGACAGGGGAACTAATGAAAAACTGTTTTTT,CASSQDRGTNEKLFF,-,TRBV4-2,TRBJ1-4,-
TGTGCCACCAGTGACGCTACGGGCGGGACATACAATGAGCAGTTCTTC,CATSDATGGTYNEQFF,-,TRBV24-1,TRBJ2-1,-
TGTGCCAGCAGCGTAGGTGGGTCTGGGGCCAACGTCCTGACTTTC,CASSVGGSGANVLTF,-,TRBV9,TRBJ2-6,-
TGTGCTAGTGGTGGACAGGGGCTGAACACTGAAGCTTTCTTT,CASGGQGLNTEAFF,-,TRBV12-5,TRBJ1-1,TRBD1
TGCGCCAGCAACCGAATGAGCGAGCAGTACTTC,CASNRMSEQYF,once,TRBV23-1,TRBJ2-7,-
TGCGCCAGCAGCTTGGCCGCCGGGATATTCCCCGAGCAGTACTTC,CASSLAAGIFPEQYF,-,TRBV5-1,TRBJ2-7,-
TGTGCCAGCAGCGTCTACGAGCAGTACTTC,CASSVYEQYF,-,TRBV2,TRBJ2-7,-
TGTGCCAGCTCGCCTCTCCCCTTACAGGGGGCCTCAGATACGCAGTATTTT,CASSPLPLQGASDTQYF,-,TRBV18,TRBJ2-3,TRBD1
TGTGCCAGCAGTTTATCAGGGGGCGGTAGTGGCTACACCTTC,CASSLSGGGSGYTF,-,TRBV28,TRBJ1-2,TRBD1
TGTGCCAGCTCACCGGGACAGGGGAGTTCACCCCTCCACTTT,CASSPGQGSSPLHF,few,TRBV18,TRBJ1-6,TRBD1
TGCAGTGCTAGTGGAGGAGCGGGGTACACAGATACGCAGTATTTT,CSASGGAGYTDTQYF,-,TRBV20-1,TRBJ2-3,TRBD2
TGTGCCACCAGCAGAGAAAAGGGGTACACCGGGGAGCTGTTTTTT,CATSREKGYTGELFF,-,TRBV15,TRBJ2-2,-
TGTGCCAGTAGTATAAGAGGGGAGGGGAGCAATCAGCCCCAGCATTTT,CASSIRGEGSNQPQHF,-,TRBV19,TRBJ1-5,-
TGTGCCAGCAGCAAACATTCTAGCAGCGATGAGCAGTTCTTC,CASSKHSSSDEQFF,-,TRBV6-4,TRBJ2-1,-
TGCAGCGTTCTTAGCGGCCAAGAGACCCAGTACTTC,CSVLSGQETQYF,-,TRBV29-1,TRBJ2-5,-
TGTGCCAGCAGCTTCCCAGGGGGCAAGGCTGAAGCTTTCTTT,CASSFPGGKAEAFF,-,TRBV7-9,TRBJ1-1,TRBD1
TGTGCCAGCAGCTTAAGGGATACGCAGTATTTT,CASSLRDTQYF,-,TRBV7-3,TRBJ2-3,-
TGTGCCAGCAGTTACTCGGGGGTAGGGAGGCGCGGCTACACCTTC,CASSYSGVGRRGYTF,-,TRBV6-5,TRBJ1-2,-
TGCGCCAGCAGTGATCTTAGCGGGGGTTACAATGAGCAGTTCTTC,CASSDLSGGYNEQFF,-,TRBV10-1,TRBJ2-1,TRBD2
TGTGCCAGCAGCGACGGGACCCGCCGACCGAATGAGCAGTTCTTC,CASSDGTRRPNEQFF,-,TRBV7-9,TRBJ2-1,-
TGTGCCAGCAGCAAGTCAGGGGGCGCAGGGTATGGCTACACCTTC,CASSKSGGAGYGYTF,-,TRBV7-3,TRBJ1-2,TRBD1
TGTGCCAGCAGCGTCGGGACGGTGAACACTGAAGCTTTCTTT,CASSVGTVNTEAFF,-,TRBV9,TRBJ1-1,-
TGTGCCAGCAGCGTAGACCTGTGGGATCAGCCCCAGCATTTT,CASSVDLWDQPQHF,-,TRBV9,TRBJ1-5,-
TGTGCCAGCAGCTTACGGGGGAGTCTAGACGAGCAGTACTTC,CASSLRGSLDEQYF,-,TRBV7-6,TRBJ2-7,-
TGTGCCACCAGTGATTCGGGAGGGGTTTTAGATACGCAGTATTTT,CATSDSGGVLDTQYF,-,TRBV24-1,TRBJ2-3,TRBD2
TGTGCCATCAGTGAGGTCGGCAGGGGACAGCCCCAGCATTTT,CAISEVGRGQPQHF,-,TRBV10-3,TRBJ1-5,-
TGCGCCAGCAGCTTATCTGACAACTATGGCTACACCTTC,CASSLSDNYGYTF,-,TRBV5-1,TRBJ1-2,-
TGTGCCAGCAGCCGGGACCCGGCGGTCACCACTGAAGCTTTCTTT,CASSRDPAVTTEAFF,once,TRBV13,TRBJ1-1,-
TGTGCCAGTTTCCGCGATGGGGGCACTGAAGCTTTCTTT,CASFRDGGTEAFF,once,TRBV19,TRBJ1-1,-
TGTGCCAGCAGCTGCCCGGGACAGGGGCACTGGGCTCCCAGGTCCCAGCATTTT,CASSCPGQGHWAPRSQHF,once,TRBV7-6,TRBJ1-5,TRBD1
TGTGCCAGCAGTTACTCTCCCCATAGCAATCAGCCCCAGCATTTT,CASSYSPHSNQPQHF,-,TRBV6-6,TRBJ1-5,-
TGTGCCAGCTCACCAACAGGGGAGCCTGGAAACACCATATATTTT,CASSPTGEPGNTIYF,-,TRBV18,TRBJ1-3,TRBD1
TGTGCCAGCAGCTGGGGCACTCTGGGGAAAGAGACCCAGTACTTC,CASSWGTLGKETQYF,-,TRBV5-4,TRBJ2-5,-
TGTGCCAGCAGCGCCCGACAGGGTCACTACGAGCAGTACTTC,CASSARQGHYEQYF,-,TRBV3-1/TRBV3-2,TRBJ2-7,TRBD1
TGTGCCAGCAGGTTTCAGGGGAACACCGGGGAGCTGTTTTTT,CASRFQGNTGELFF,-,TRBV28,TRBJ2-2,-
TGTGCCTGGAGCCCAGGACCCCGGGAGACCCAGTACTTC,CAWSPGPRETQYF,-,TRBV30,TRBJ2-5,-
TGTGCCAGCAGTTACACAGGGAGCTCCTACGAGCAGTACTTC,CASSYTGSSYEQYF,-,TRBV6-5,TRBJ2-7,-
TGTGCCAGCGACCTTGGGACTGGGGCCAACGTCCTGACTTTC,CASDLGTGANVLTF,-,TRBV7-9,TRBJ2-6,-
TGTGCCAGCAGCCAACAACCAGGCCCAAATGAGCAGTTCTTC,CASSQQPGPNEQFF,once,TRBV3-1/TRBV3-2,TRBJ2-1,-
TGCGCCAGCAGATCCGGGACAGGGCCCTACGAGCAGTACTTC,CASRSGTGPYEQYF,-,TRBV5-1,TRBJ2-7,TRBD1